This TCR beta chain was found in a study of lymphopenia after photon versus proton radiotherapy (dated by TCRdb to 2018 to 2020). Regarding the research as a whole: The immunological effects of photon versus proton radiation therapy were compared in patients with gastrointestinal tumors who developed high-grade lymphopenia. A cohort of 20 patients with gastrointestinal tumors who received either photon or proton therapy and subsequently developed lymphopenia was included. The goal of the study was to describe how the two radiation modalities differ in their effects on the immune system. What the work shows at the level of the full study, not this receptor alone: The authors looked at the survival association only in patients who died, and they framed better survival with proton therapy as a possibility rather than a demonstrated result. Once the lymphocyte count had reached its nadir, the repertoires of photon-treated patients showed oligoclonal expansion, particularly of CD8+ Temra cells, and this expansion drove the decline in diversity. During treatment, patients who received proton therapy stayed relatively stable, whereas patients who received photon therapy lost naive T cells and TCR diversity and gained effector/memory populations. Across the cohort, an inverse correlation was found between a larger post-nadir drop in TCR diversity and overall survival time among patients who died.

Comment on this clone: Its antigen remains undetermined. No base quality information exists; no much larger clone differs at one position.

Library generation was performed with the immunoSEQ multiplex PCR assay. Alongside multiparametric flow cytometry, deep sequencing of rearranged TCR beta loci was used to profile the T cell repertoires. TCRdb mirrors the immuneACCESS table, restricted to in-frame sequences. Some clones are absent from its copies; in checked studies, under half trace to an unresolved V gene, and the reason for the others is unknown. This sample lists some 170,000 clones; 80% to 90% were detected once. The leading ten clones occupy approximately 4.8% of the sample. There are 14 amino acids in the CDR3, from cysteine to phenylalanine inclusive. The entry retains the CDR3 DNA only, 42 bases that are in frame from base 1. V is cut by 4 bases and J by 7 bases, and the space between the germline ends is 17 bases. The CDR1 and CDR2 encoded by the germline V gene are SGDLS and YYNGEE.

This sequence uses TRBV9 and TRBJ1-1; matching of 6 bases hints at TRBD1 as the D gene. Sequenced here: peripheral blood, sampled from a patient treated with photon-based radiotherapy. The clonotype was recovered from a man in his forties or fifties with gastric cancer. The CDR3 corresponds to CASSTRYEGVEAFF. The bases read TGTGCCAGCAGCACCAGGTATGAGGGGGTTGAAGCTTTCTTT.